This T cell receptor (beta chain) is from a study of identifying expanded T cells in peripheral blood. Points from the study as a whole: Over two and four weeks, about 15 and 19 clones changed, versus around 1.3 between replicates. Variance in clone template counts between roughly 2-week samples significantly increased with total template count across all healthy donors.

TCRdb's table, derived via immunoSEQ multiplex PCR, lists solely in-frame clones and lacks some. The data hold roughly 56,000 clones, with about 83% observed a single time. In its sample, this clone was seen many times. The target antigen is unknown. No infections or other immune events were documented during collection. This clonotype was obtained from a person aged 18 to 75 in good health. The sequenced sample was blood.

The CDR3 DNA reads TGCGCCAGCAGCTCCGAGGAGGCCGCCTATGGCTACACCTTC. The encoded protein is CASSSEEAAYGYTF. The chain couples TRBV5-1 to TRBJ1-2, with unresolved D. CDR3 length: 14 amino acids. Per germline, CDR1 SGHRS and CDR2 YFSETQ. With 3 bases removed from V and 4 bases from J, the gap between germline ends came to 13 bases.